These 9 T cell receptor beta chains came from one sample sequenced in a study of T cells in narcolepsy. Assay used: immunoSEQ multiplex PCR; TCRdb lists only in-frame clones, some missing. The profile shows approximately 32,000 clones, roughly nine tenths of them singletons. The sample consisted of CD45RA- memory CD4+ T cells from PBMCs. These receptors were obtained from a human donor with narcolepsy.

The chain combines TRBV28 with TRBJ2-5; D is ambiguous. The assigned J gene may be wrong: the sequence end matches TRBJ2-7 better. The germline V gene has CDR1 MDHEN and CDR2 SYDVKM. The CDR3 loop spans 13 amino acids. CDR3: CASSLSTPFEQYF. The CDR3 DNA reads as TGTGCCAGCAGTTTATCGACCCCTTTCGAGCAGTACTTC.

This clone was picked up one time. The DNA of the CDR3 is TGTGCCAGCACTGACCCGGGACAGGGATCGGAGACCCAGTACTTC. Encoded protein: CASTDPGQGSETQYF. V and J are TRBV28 and TRBJ2-5; the match to TRBD1 covers 9 bases. The CDR3 length is 15 residues. The germline V gene has CDR1 MDHEN and CDR2 SYDVKM. J gave up 5 bases and V 7 bases, and 11 bases lay outside the gene matches.

This clone was counted between two and nine times. The V and J genes are TRBV6-1 and TRBJ2-3, with TRBD2 matching over 9 bases. Per the germline V gene, CDR1 is MNHNS and CDR2 is SASEGT. This CDR3 contains 16 residues. With V trimmed by 4 bases and J by 2 bases, 7 bases remained unmatched. CDR3 sequence reads: CASSVSSGSFTDTQYF. Here the CDR3 DNA reads TGTGCCAGCAGTGTGAGTAGCGGGAGTTTCACAGATACGCAGTATTTT.

CDR3 sequence reads: CASSPPLGFGGTSPYEQYF. Written as DNA, the CDR3 is TGTGCCAGCTCACCCCCCCTAGGGTTTGGCGGGACCTCGCCCTACGAGCAGTACTTC. The V call is TRBV18, the J call TRBJ2-7; perhaps TRBD2 as D (6 bases). Trimming stripped 3 bases from V and 2 bases from J, with 26 bases between. This CDR3 has 19 amino acids. Germline CDR1 and CDR2: KGHSH and LQKENI.

The chain combines TRBV28 with TRBJ2-3; 8 nucleotides agree with TRBD2. V gave up 1 base and J gave up 6 bases; unmatched junction bases: 6. The CDR3 runs to 15 residues. Looked up from germline, CDR1 is MDHEN and CDR2 is SYDVKM. CDR3 sequence reads: CASSLSAGGRDTQYF. DNA of the CDR3: TGTGCCAGCAGTTTATCCGCGGGGGGCCGTGATACGCAGTATTTT. The entire variable domain, with the rest obtained from reference TRBV28 and TRBJ2-3, is as follows: DVKVTQSSRYLVKRTGEKVFLECVQDMDHENMFWYRQDPGLGLRLIYFSYDVKMKEKGDIPEGYSVSREKKERFSLILESASTNQTSMYLCASSLSAGGRDTQYFGPGTRLTVL.

This chain joins TRBV5-6 and TRBJ1-2, with D possibly TRBD1 on 6 matching bases. Trimming removed 2 bases at V and 0 bases at J, with 14 bases between. In germline, CDR1 is SGHDT, CDR2 YYEEEE. The CDR3 is made up of 16 amino acids. The CDR3 protein is CASSFGQGRANYGYTF. The DNA of the CDR3 is TGTGCCAGCAGCTTTGGTCAGGGGAGGGCTAACTATGGCTACACCTTC.

This clone was recorded once. The chain joins TRBV30 to TRBJ1-2; no clear D. The length of the CDR3 is 16 residues. Germline values: CDR1 GTSNPN, CDR2 SVGIG (reference sequence). V was trimmed by 0 bases and J by 7 bases, leaving 21 bases between them. As DNA, the CDR3 is TGTGCCTGGAGTGTACCCCTTGGCGGAGTTTACGTTGGCTACACCTTC. Protein sequence: CAWSVPLGGVYVGYTF.

The V call is TRBV9, the J call TRBJ2-5; 12 bases are shared with TRBD2. This CDR3 contains 20 residues. In germline, CDR1 is SGDLS, CDR2 YYNGEE. Trimming at V came to 7 bases and at J to 2 bases, leaving 21 bases not matched to a gene. CDR3 sequence reads: CASGRSPSTSGRGGQETQYF. As DNA, the CDR3 is TGTGCCAGCGGCCGTAGTCCCTCGACTAGCGGGAGAGGGGGTCAAGAGACCCAGTACTTC. Based on the CDR3 plus reference TRBV9 and TRBJ2-5, the full variable domain is DSGVTQTPKHLITATGQRVTLRCSPRSGDLSVYWYQQSLDQGLQFLIQYYNGEERAKGNILERFSAQQFPDLHSELNLSSLELGDSALYFCASGRSPSTSGRGGQETQYFGPGTRLLVL.

The chain carries TRBV19 and TRBJ1-5; no reliable D call. Germline CDR1 and CDR2: LNHDA and SQIVND (reference sequence). The CDR3 covers 14 residues. Deletions cut 4 bases from V and 2 bases from J, with 9 bases between. The CDR3 is CASSTPDGNQPQHF. DNA of the CDR3: TGTGCCAGTAGTACCCCGGACGGCAATCAGCCCCAGCATTTT.